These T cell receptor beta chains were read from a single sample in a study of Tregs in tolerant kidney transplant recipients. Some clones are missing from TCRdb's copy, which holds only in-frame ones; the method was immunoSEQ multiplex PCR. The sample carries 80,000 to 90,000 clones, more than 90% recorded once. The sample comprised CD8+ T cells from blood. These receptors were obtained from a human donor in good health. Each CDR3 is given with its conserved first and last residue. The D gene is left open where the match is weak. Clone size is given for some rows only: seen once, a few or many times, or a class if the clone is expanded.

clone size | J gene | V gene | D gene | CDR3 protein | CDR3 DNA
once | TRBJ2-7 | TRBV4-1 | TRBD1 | CASSQPRTDWDRTNEQYF | TGCGCCAGCAGCCAACCTCGCACCGACTGGGACAGGACCAACGAGCAGTACTTC
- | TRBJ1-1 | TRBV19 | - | CASSIDPASNTEAFF | TGTGCCAGTAGTATCGACCCAGCAAGCAACACTGAAGCTTTCTTT
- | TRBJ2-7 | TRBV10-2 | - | CASSEKFTNYEQYF | TGCGCCAGCAGTGAAAAGTTTACGAACTACGAGCAGTACTTC
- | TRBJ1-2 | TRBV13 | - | CASSVRVHDDYGYTF | TGTGCCAGCAGCGTCAGGGTTCACGATGACTATGGCTACACCTTC
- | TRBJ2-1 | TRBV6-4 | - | CASSDSKEGNEQFF | TGTGCCAGCAGTGACTCGAAGGAGGGCAATGAGCAGTTCTTC
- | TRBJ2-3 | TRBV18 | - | CASSPFGGGDTQYF | TGTGCCAGCTCACCCTTCGGGGGTGGAGATACGCAGTATTTT
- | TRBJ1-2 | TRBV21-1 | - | CASSKVTHYIYGYTF | TGTGCCAGCAGCAAAGTAACCCATTACATCTATGGCTACACCTTC
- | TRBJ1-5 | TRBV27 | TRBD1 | CASSIRTGGTQPQHF | TGTGCCAGCAGTATACGGACAGGGGGCACTCAGCCCCAGCATTTT
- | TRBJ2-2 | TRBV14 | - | CASSQDQGGFAGELFF | TGTGCCAGCAGCCAAGACCAGGGGGGGTTCGCCGGGGAGCTGTTTTTT
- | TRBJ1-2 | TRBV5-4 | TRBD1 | CASRTTGYRKDYGYTF | TGTGCCAGCAGAACGACAGGGTACCGTAAGGACTATGGCTACACCTTC
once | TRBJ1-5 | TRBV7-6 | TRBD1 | CASSLEGADQPQHF | TGTGCCAGCAGCTTAGAGGGGGCGGATCAGCCCCAGCATTTT
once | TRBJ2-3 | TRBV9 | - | CASSDPRGSTDTQYF | TGTGCCAGCAGCGATCCCCGGGGGTCTACAGATACGCAGTATTTT
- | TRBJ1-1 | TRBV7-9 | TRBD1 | CASSITGANTEAFF | TGTGCCAGCAGCATAACAGGGGCGAACACTGAAGCTTTCTTT
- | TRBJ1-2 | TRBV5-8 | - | CASSFPQRPSYGYTF | TGTGCCAGCAGCTTTCCCCAGAGGCCTAGCTATGGCTACACCTTC
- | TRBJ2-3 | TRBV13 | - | CASSLSLRMDTQYF | TGTGCCAGCAGCTTAAGTCTGCGGATGGATACGCAGTATTTT
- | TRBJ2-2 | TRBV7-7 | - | CASSLTGGAGELFF | TGTGCCAGCAGCTTGACAGGCGGCGCCGGGGAGCTGTTTTTT
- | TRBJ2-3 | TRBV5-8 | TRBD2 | CASSPQGSGVWTDTQYF | TGTGCCAGCAGCCCCCAGGGTAGCGGGGTTTGGACAGATACGCAGTATTTT
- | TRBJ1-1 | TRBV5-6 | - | CASSSSDLLGAEAFF | TGTGCCAGCAGCTCGTCGGACCTACTGGGTGCTGAAGCTTTCTTT
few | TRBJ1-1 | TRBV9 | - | CASSVSPIANTEAFF | TGTGCCAGCAGCGTATCACCGATAGCGAACACTGAAGCTTTCTTT
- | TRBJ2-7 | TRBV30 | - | CAWRLRDRTYEQYF | TGTGCCTGGAGGCTCCGGGACCGCACCTACGAGCAGTACTTC
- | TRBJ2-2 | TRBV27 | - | CASSFGVAFARGTNTGELFF | TGTGCCAGCAGTTTCGGGGTAGCTTTTGCTCGGGGGACGAACACCGGGGAGCTGTTTTTT
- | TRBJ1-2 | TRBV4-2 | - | CASSLVPADYGYTF | TGTGCCAGCAGCCTGGTCCCAGCGGACTATGGCTACACCTTC
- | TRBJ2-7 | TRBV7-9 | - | CASSLYQGPTYEQYF | TGTGCCAGCAGCCTTTACCAGGGGCCAACCTACGAGCAGTACTTC
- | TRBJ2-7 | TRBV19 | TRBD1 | CASSILPGTGAYEQYF | TGTGCCAGTAGTATCCTCCCCGGGACAGGGGCCTACGAGCAGTACTTC
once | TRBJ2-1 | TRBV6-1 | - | CASSEFLRKSYNEQFF | TGTGCCAGCAGTGAATTCCTAAGGAAATCCTACAATGAGCAGTTCTTC
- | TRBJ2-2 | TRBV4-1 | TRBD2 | CASRDGTSGPTGELFF | TGCGCCAGCAGAGATGGGACTAGCGGGCCCACCGGGGAGCTGTTTTTT
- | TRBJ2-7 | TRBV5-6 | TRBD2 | CASSPLFAGGPGEQYF | TGTGCCAGCAGCCCCCTCTTTGCGGGGGGCCCGGGAGAGCAGTACTTC
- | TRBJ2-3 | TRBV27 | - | CASSTLRGASTTDTQYF | TGTGCCAGCAGTACTCTAAGGGGGGCATCAACCACAGATACGCAGTATTTT
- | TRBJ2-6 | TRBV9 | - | CASSLRPYSGANVLTF | TGTGCCAGCAGCCTTCGACCGTACTCTGGGGCCAACGTCCTGACTTTC
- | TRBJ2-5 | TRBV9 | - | CASSVELGDETQYF | TGTGCCAGCAGCGTAGAGTTGGGTGATGAGACCCAGTACTTC
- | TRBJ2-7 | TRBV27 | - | CASSLFGGEQYF | TGTGCCAGCAGTTTATTCGGGGGCGAGCAGTACTTC
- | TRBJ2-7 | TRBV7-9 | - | CASSFIYYEQYF | TGTGCCAGCAGCTTCATCTACTACGAGCAGTACTTC
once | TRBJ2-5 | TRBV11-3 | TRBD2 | CASSLAASGSQETQYF | TGTGCCAGCAGCTTAGCGGCTAGCGGGAGTCAAGAGACCCAGTACTTC
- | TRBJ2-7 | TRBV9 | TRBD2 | CASSASAGDYSYEQYF | TGTGCCAGCAGCGCGAGCGCGGGGGACTACTCCTACGAGCAGTACTTC
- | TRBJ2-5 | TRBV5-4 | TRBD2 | CASRQGLAGFQETQYF | TGTGCCAGCAGACAGGGACTAGCGGGTTTCCAAGAGACCCAGTACTTC
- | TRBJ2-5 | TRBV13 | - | CASSFTVAEETQYF | TGTGCCAGCAGCTTTACCGTAGCGGAAGAGACCCAGTACTTC
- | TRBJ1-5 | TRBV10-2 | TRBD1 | CASGNTGGRQPQHF | TGCGCCAGCGGAAACACAGGGGGTAGGCAGCCCCAGCATTTT
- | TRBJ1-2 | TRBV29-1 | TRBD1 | CSVEEIFPGTDNYGYTF | TGCAGCGTTGAAGAAATCTTTCCTGGGACAGACAACTATGGCTACACCTTC
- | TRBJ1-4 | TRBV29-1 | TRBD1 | CSVETGRDEKLFF | TGCAGCGTTGAGACAGGGCGGGATGAAAAACTGTTTTTT
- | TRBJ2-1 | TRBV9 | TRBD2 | CASSVALAEYNEQFF | TGTGCCAGCAGCGTAGCCCTAGCGGAATACAATGAGCAGTTCTTC
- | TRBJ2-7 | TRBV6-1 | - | CASSEGDSVSSEQYF | TGTGCCAGCAGTGAAGGGGATAGTGTCTCTTCCGAGCAGTACTTC
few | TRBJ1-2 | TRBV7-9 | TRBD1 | CASSLWDSYGYTF | TGTGCCAGCAGCTTATGGGACAGCTATGGCTACACCTTC
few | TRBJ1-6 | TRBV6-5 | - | CASSFDLRGHSPLHF | TGTGCCAGCAGTTTTGACCTAAGGGGTCATTCACCCCTCCACTTT
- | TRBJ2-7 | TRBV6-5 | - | CASSFRTGRPSYEQYF | TGTGCCAGCAGTTTCAGAACCGGGCGGCCCTCCTACGAGCAGTACTTC
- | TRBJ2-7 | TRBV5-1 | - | CASTDRYEQYF | TGCGCCAGCACCGACAGATACGAGCAGTACTTC
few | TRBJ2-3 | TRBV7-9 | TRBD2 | CASTIEGGARTSGTDTQYF | TGTGCCAGCACTATCGAGGGGGGGGCTCGGACTAGCGGCACAGATACGCAGTATTTT
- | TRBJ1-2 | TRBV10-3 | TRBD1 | CAISGYSGTGLAYGYTF | TGTGCCATCAGTGGCTACTCCGGGACAGGGTTAGCGTATGGCTACACCTTC
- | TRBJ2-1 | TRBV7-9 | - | CASSPLSGSYNEQFF | TGTGCCAGCAGCCCATTGAGCGGTTCCTACAATGAGCAGTTCTTC
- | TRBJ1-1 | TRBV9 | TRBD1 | CVSSPRQGASTEAFF | TGTGTCAGCAGCCCAAGACAGGGGGCGAGTACTGAAGCTTTCTTT
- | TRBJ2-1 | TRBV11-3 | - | CASSLDPSDEQFF | TGTGCCAGCAGCTTAGATCCCTCGGATGAGCAGTTCTTC
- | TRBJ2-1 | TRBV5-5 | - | CASSLVLGNEQFF | TGTGCCAGCAGCTTGGTCCTAGGAAATGAGCAGTTCTTC
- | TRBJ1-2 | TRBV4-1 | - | CASSSFQGGYGYTF | TGCGCCAGCAGCTCTTTTCAGGGCGGCTATGGCTACACCTTC
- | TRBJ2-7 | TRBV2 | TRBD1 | CASRLPTGEYSYEQYF | TGTGCCAGCAGGCTCCCAACAGGGGAGTACTCCTACGAGCAGTACTTC
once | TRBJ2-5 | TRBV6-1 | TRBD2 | CASSETLAGGRLKTQYF | TGTGCCAGCAGTGAAACTCTGGCTGGCGGGAGGTTGAAGACCCAGTACTTC
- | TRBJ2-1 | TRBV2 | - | CASSDNIAGMNEQFF | TGTGCCAGCAGTGATAATATTGCGGGAATGAATGAGCAGTTCTTC
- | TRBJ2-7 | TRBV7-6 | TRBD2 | CASSSLAGDITVGEQYF | TGTGCCAGCAGCTCGCTAGCGGGAGACATAACAGTGGGCGAGCAGTACTTC